This TCR beta chain was captured by sequencing in a study of blood T cell repertoires in COVID-19. Sequencing used immunoSEQ multiplex PCR; TCRdb keeps in-frame clones, though not all of them. This sample yields about 140,000 clones, of which 82% are seen a single time; 3.5% to 5% belongs to the top ten. The origin of this receptor is a woman of 80 years or more with acute or convalescent COVID-19. Sequences were obtained from peripheral blood.

The CDR3 reads CASTWTGGRDEQFF. DNA of the CDR3: TGCGCCAGCACATGGACAGGGGGCCGGGATGAGCAGTTCTTC. The V and J genes are TRBV5-1 and TRBJ2-1, with 11 positions matching TRBD1. Germline V CDR1 and CDR2: SGHRS, YFSETQ. Unmatched junction bases numbered 7, after V lost 6 bases and J lost 8 bases. The CDR3 sequence is 14 residues long.